These T cell receptor beta chains were read from a single sample in a study of tumor-infiltrating lymphocytes in primary liver carcinoma. Each CDR3 protein is one row after TCRdb ran MiXCR on the multiplex PCR reads. The data show tens of thousands of distinct CDR3 sequences, about three quarters seen once. What was sequenced was liver tumor tissue from sampling region 2. Receptors were obtained from a man between 40 and 49 years old with primary liver carcinoma and hepatitis B virus infection. CDR3s include the opening cysteine and the closing phenylalanine or tryptophan. Each record gives: CDR3 protein, CDR3 DNA, D gene, clone size, V gene, J gene. The D gene is left open where the match is weak. Clone size appears in some rows only: once, few, many, or a class for an expanded clone.

CDR3: CVSSYTGPFSGDLFF; DNA: TGTGTCAGCAGCTATACAGGACCTTTCTCTGGGGATCTGTTTTTT; D: .; size: .; V: TRBV11-1; J: TRBJ2-2
CDR3: CSATPTLAGVEHEQYF; DNA: TGCAGTGCTACCCCCACTCTAGCGGGAGTGGAGCACGAGCAGTACTTC; D: TRBD2; size: .; V: TRBV20-1; J: TRBJ2-7
CDR3: CASSLKGGPTYRPQHF; DNA: TGTGCCAGCAGCCTAAAAGGGGGACCGACGTATCGGCCCCAGCATTTT; D: .; size: .; V: TRBV11-2; J: TRBJ1-5
CDR3: CASNQTLVSSLHF; DNA: TGTGCCAGCAACCAGACACTGGTTTCATCCCTCCACTTT; D: .; size: .; V: TRBV11-1; J: TRBJ1-6
CDR3: CASSSLTGAGNTIYF; DNA: TGTGCCAGCTCATCCCTGACAGGAGCTGGAAACACCATATATTTT; D: .; size: many; V: TRBV6-1; J: TRBJ1-3
CDR3: CASSQDQGGGKPQHF; DNA: TGCGCCAGCAGCCAAGATCAGGGAGGGGGAAAGCCCCAGCATTTT; D: .; size: medium-sized; V: TRBV4-3; J: TRBJ1-5
CDR3: CASSASEFYSEQFF; DNA: TGTGCCAGCAGTGCTAGCGAGTTCTACAGTGAGCAGTTCTTC; D: .; size: .; V: TRBV11-2; J: TRBJ2-1
CDR3: CISSYTTDVEGGWYEQHF; DNA: TGTATCAGCAGTTACACTACTGACGTGGAGGGAGGCTGGTACGAGCAGCATTTC; D: .; size: .; V: TRBV6-2/TRBV6-3; J: TRBJ2-7
CDR3: CSGNQGIETQYF; DNA: TGCAGCGGTAATCAGGGTATAGAGACCCAGTACTTC; D: .; size: .; V: TRBV29-1; J: TRBJ2-5
CDR3: CASSMGGDRCISLSGANVPTF; DNA: TGTGCCAGCAGCATGGGGGGAGACAGATGCATTTCCCTCTCTGGGGCCAACGTCCCGACTTTC; D: .; size: once; V: TRBV11-2; J: TRBJ2-6
CDR3: CASTEGTYNEQFF; DNA: TGTGCCAGCACGGAGGGCACCTACAATGAGCAGTTCTTC; D: .; size: many; V: TRBV2; J: TRBJ2-1
CDR3: CASSITSGARSKQYF; DNA: TGTGCCAGCAGCATAACTAGCGGAGCTAGGTCCAAGCAGTACTTC; D: TRBD2; size: .; V: TRBV7-8; J: TRBJ2-7
CDR3: CGVVVGRAIHDQFF; DNA: TGCGGCGTTGTGGTCGGGAGGGCCATCCATGACCAGTTCTTC; D: TRBD2; size: .; V: TRBV29-1; J: TRBJ2-1
CDR3: CSIKIGRSIYGYTF; DNA: TGCAGCATCAAGATTGGACGGTCGATCTATGGCTACACCTTC; D: .; size: .; V: TRBV29-1; J: TRBJ1-2
CDR3: CACSLAVNTEAFF; DNA: TGTGCTTGCAGCTTAGCAGTTAACACCGAAGCTTTCTTT; D: .; size: few; V: TRBV11-3; J: TRBJ1-1
CDR3: CSFGVQGLEEDEQYF; DNA: TGCAGCTTTGGAGTCCAGGGACTGGAAGAGGACGAGCAGTACTTC; D: .; size: .; V: TRBV29-1; J: TRBJ2-7
CDR3: CASGRQGAGEQYF; DNA: TGTGCCAGTGGACGACAGGGGGCGGGCGAGCAGTACTTC; D: TRBD1; size: .; V: TRBV19; J: TRBJ2-7
CDR3: CASSPHLDDRFNQPQHF; DNA: TGTGCCAGCAGCCCCCACCTGGACGATCGCTTCAATCAGCCCCAGCATTTT; D: .; size: .; V: TRBV6-6; J: TRBJ1-5
CDR3: CAISDRLGGDTEAFF; DNA: TGTGCCATCAGTGACCGGCTTGGAGGGGACACTGAAGCTTTCTTT; D: .; size: many; V: TRBV10-3; J: TRBJ1-1
CDR3: CATSDPGRTLHYNEQFF; DNA: TGTGCCACCAGTGACCCGGGGAGGACTCTCCATTACAATGAGCAGTTCTTC; D: .; size: few; V: TRBV24-1; J: TRBJ2-1